This TCR beta chain was sequenced for a study of T-cell reconstitution after alpha-beta-depleted transplantation in children (dated by TCRdb to 2016 to 2018). Notes on the research overall: T-cell immune reconstitution after TCRalphabeta/CD19-depleted allogeneic hematopoietic cell transplantation in children was quantitatively tracked in the study by means of TCR repertoire profiling. Overall results and qualifications from the work: In some patients, the high TCRbeta diversity seen at day 60 was put down to recipient T cells and intrathymic progenitors that had survived conditioning. Hyperexpanded clone frequencies declined over subsequent months; after one year, T-cell counts and TCRbeta diversity were mostly attributed to newly produced T cells. The apparently early recovery of alphabetaT-cell counts about two months after transplant reportedly depended on only several hundred rapidly expanded clones that came from non-depleted graft cells.

Library prep was done by PCR. TCRdb lists the instrument as Illumina HiSeq 2500. TCR library preparation used molecular barcoding, with unique molecular identifiers applied to normalize quantification of the TCRbeta repertoire. TCRdb reprocessed the public reads (quality trimming at Q25 with fastp, clone calling with MiXCR) and kept in-frame beta chains. Each record represents a unique CDR3 protein, reported with the most common genes and DNA among its rows. For this sample the table gives about 830,000 distinct CDR3 sequences, of which 15% to 20% were detected only once. 5% of the sample comes from the top ten. This clonotype was detected ten times or more. Its antigen is not yet known. Qualities for individual bases were not recorded, and no much larger clone is one base off. Inclusive of the bounding cysteine and phenylalanine, the CDR3 is 13 residues long. Only the CDR3 portion is preserved as DNA: 39 bases, with reading frame beginning at the first base. CDR1 and CDR2 are drawn from the germline V gene: SGHRS, YFSETQ. The junction shows trimming of 3 bases on V and 4 bases on J, plus 8 bases between the germline ends.

Explained via the paper, the treatment or condition label denotes: allogeneic hematopoietic cell transplantation with graft depleted of TCRalphabeta T cells and CD19 B cells. Transplant recipients were children who received TCRalphabeta/CD19-depleted allogeneic hematopoietic cell grafts. This TCR was sampled from a male patient younger than 18 who had a stem cell transplant for acute lymphoblastic leukemia, so the T cells may come from the graft donor. Material: PBMCs, mostly from graft donor cells, obtained 360 days after TCRalphabeta/CD19-depleted stem cell transplant. The V gene is TRBV5-1 and the J gene is TRBJ1-5; TRBD1 might be the D gene, on 6 matching bases. The DNA is TGCGCCAGCAGCTGGACAGTTAATCAGCCCCAGCATTTT. It codes for CASSWTVNQPQHF.